Each of the 2 T cell receptor beta chains below was sequenced from the same sample in a study of CD8+CD57+ T cells in acquired aplastic anemia. Previously, flow cytometry had revealed CD8+CD57+ cell expansion in the patients chosen for sequencing. Genomic DNA, serving as template, underwent TCR beta VDJ and CDR3 profiling. TCRdb ran MiXCR on the reads and lists one entry per CDR3 protein. The sample includes under 500,000 distinct CDR3 sequences, 25% to 40% seen only once; the top ten take less than 1%. Source material: sorted CD4+, CD8+, or CD8+CD57+ T cells (not recorded which) from PBMCs. All receptors come from a human donor with aplastic anemia.

The chain combines TRBV6-1 with TRBJ2-7; 16 bases align to TRBD2. Trimming took 8 bases from V and 6 from J; bases not matched to a gene: 7. Germline V gene sequence: CDR1 MNHNS, CDR2 SASEGT. The CDR3 spans 15 residues. The CDR3 coding sequence is TGTGCCAGCCAGGGACTAGCGGGGGGGCCGGTCGAGCAGTACTTC. Amino acids: CASQGLAGGPVEQYF.

There are a few counts of this clonotype. The chain is built from TRBV28 and TRBJ1-1; 8 positions match TRBD1. This CDR3 is built from 14 residues. In germline, CDR1 is MDHEN, CDR2 SYDVKM. Losses at the gene ends were 5 bases for V and 3 bases for J; bases not matched to a gene: 5. DNA of the CDR3: TGTGCCAGCAGTCAGGGGGCGCGGTACACTGAAGCTTTCTTT. This gives the protein CASSQGARYTEAFF.